The T cell receptor (beta chain) described here comes from a study of cytomegalovirus exposure and HLA in healthy donors. Study-wide background: From donors who were HLA-typed, an early data release held approximately 91 million unique TCRs. Study-wide findings and caveats: A later analysis associated under 20,000 TCR beta sequences with HLA alleles at a 0.05 false discovery rate. Compared with the approximately 680-donor mean, an Asian-associated ancestry cluster reportedly had fewer N-insertions, according to a later analysis. There was a cluster of highly shared sequence variants that was likely a sequencing artifact.

In the case of this clone: Its antigen is unknown.

CDR3 length equals 14 residues. Germline CDR1 reads MNHEY; CDR2 reads SMNVEV (reference sequence). V was clipped by 5 bases and J by 10 bases; unmatched bases: 10. The PCR contained 60 Vbeta and 13 Jbeta primers. Method: immunoSEQ multiplex PCR; TCRdb's copy keeps in-frame clones and lacks some. The sample records roughly 200,000 clones, roughly 8.7% being singletons. This sequence originates from a woman in her twenties or thirties in good health and CMV-seropositive. The sample taken for sequencing was PBMCs. J is TRBJ2-1 and V is TRBV27; 8 bases agree with TRBD2. CDR3 loop: CASSPGLGLREQFF. The DNA for the CDR3 is TGTGCCAGCAGTCCGGGACTAGGTCTAAGGGAGCAGTTCTTC.